Included here is one TCR beta chain sequence, with context. Its antigen is unidentified. V lost 4 bases to trimming and J lost 1 base, with 10 bases between them. Germline CDR1 is KGHSH and CDR2 is LQKENI. This CDR3 has 14 amino acids. The source of the sample is a study of T cell responses to AZD1222 COVID-19 vaccine. Points from the study as a whole: Reportedly, close to half of spike-specific TCRs are directed against unmutated variant regions. Baseline serostatus was positive in only six AZD1222 recipients. Females outnumbered males among donors, who were mostly white British; clonal diversity was possibly underestimated.

Measured with immunoSEQ multiplex PCR; TCRdb has only the in-frame clones, and not every one. The top ten hold about 1.9% of the sample, which has around 150,000 clones, about 90% seen once. The chain is built from TRBV18 and TRBJ1-1; D possibly corresponds to TRBD1 (5 bases). The receptor's source is an adult in good health. This material consisted of peripheral blood, taken on day 0 of AZD1222 vaccination. CDR3 DNA: TGTGCCAGCTCACGTACCGGGGGGAACACTGAAGCTTTCTTT. Protein product: CASSRTGGNTEAFF.